A single sample is the source of the 20 T cell receptor beta chains below, sequenced in a study of blood T cell repertoires in COVID-19. Sequenced by immunoSEQ multiplex PCR; TCRdb stores in-frame clones only, minus some. The sample contains around 100,000 clones, around 74% of which appear only once. Sequencing used peripheral blood. Receptors were obtained from a man aged 65 to 79 with COVID-19, enrolled during active disease.

The chain couples TRBV3-1 (or the pseudogene TRBV3-2) to TRBJ2-3; D is unresolved. Germline V gene lookup returns CDR1 LGHDT and CDR2 YNNKEL (reference sequence). Trimming pared 0 bases from V and 0 bases from J, leaving 7 bases between. CDR3 size: 15 residues. The CDR3 DNA reads TGTGCCAGCAGCCAAGACCCTCTTAGCACAGATACGCAGTATTTT. Its protein product is CASSQDPLSTDTQYF.

This clone has only a few counts. The rearrangement links TRBV30 to TRBJ1-1, with D tentatively TRBD1 (5 bases). Germline V gene lookup returns CDR1 GTSNPN and CDR2 SVGIG (reference sequence). The CDR3 is made up of 14 amino acids. V lost 0 bases and J lost 6, with 14 bases in between. The CDR3 nucleotides are TGTGCCTGGAGTGTAAGCGGGGCCGTCGCTGAAGCTTTCTTT. Amino acids: CAWSVSGAVAEAFF.

The V call is TRBV7-9, the J call TRBJ1-1, with a possible D match to TRBD1 (6 bases). The CDR3 runs 14 residues. Looked up from germline, CDR1 is SEHNR and CDR2 is FQNEAQ (reference sequence). V lost 7 bases to trimming and J lost 1 base, with 13 bases between them. The CDR3 region is CASMLGQPNTEAFF. CDR3 sequence (DNA): TGTGCCAGCATGCTAGGACAGCCGAACACTGAAGCTTTCTTT. Full variable domain (rest looked up from reference TRBV7-9 and TRBJ1-1): DTGVSQNPRHKITKRGQNVTFRCDPISEHNRLYWYRQTLGQGPEFLTYFQNEAQLEKSRLLSDRFSAERPKGSFSTLEIQRTEQGDSAMYLCASMLGQPNTEAFFGQGTRLTVV.

The CDR3 DNA is TGTGCCTCGGACTACGAGACCCAGTACTTC. Its translation is CASDYETQYF. The chain uses TRBV15 and TRBJ2-5, with D maybe TRBD2 (6 bases). V was cut by 11 bases and J by 5 bases, with 9 bases left in between. There are 10 residues in the CDR3. CDR1 is LNHNV, CDR2 YYDKDF, per germline (reference sequence).

The rearrangement links TRBV6-6 to TRBJ2-1; 9 bases line up with TRBD2. The germline V gene encodes CDR1 MNHNY and CDR2 SVGAGI (reference sequence). This CDR3 has 15 amino acids. The J segment lost 3 bases and the V segment lost 6 bases, leaving 6 bases of the junction unmatched. Written as DNA, the CDR3 is TGTGCCAGCAGCAGGACTAGCGCAGACTACAATGAGCAGTTCTTC. This translates into CASSRTSADYNEQFF.

The chain carries TRBV18 and TRBJ1-3; D gene unclear. CDR1 and CDR2 (germline): KGHSH, LQKENI. Trimming removed 6 bases from V and 0 bases from J, with 15 bases in between. CDR3 size: 16 residues. CDR3 nucleotide sequence: TGTGCCAGCTCCGTACCCCAGGCCTTCTCTGGAAACACCATATATTTT. It codes for CASSVPQAFSGNTIYF.

This chain uses TRBV28 with TRBJ2-7; 12 nucleotides line up with TRBD2. The V gene's germline CDR1 is MDHEN and CDR2 SYDVKM. V dropped 2 bases and J dropped 6; count of bases not matched to a gene: 5. The CDR3 extends over 15 amino acids. The CDR3 here is CASSLRLTSGSEQYF. CDR3 DNA: TGTGCCAGCAGTTTAAGGCTGACTAGCGGGAGCGAGCAGTACTTC.

This rearrangement joins TRBV7-2 to TRBJ2-7, with 7 bases fitting TRBD1. V lost 5 bases and J lost 0; bases outside the gene matches: 7. The CDR3 consists of 15 residues. The germline CDR1 and CDR2 sequences are SGHTA and FQGNSA. The CDR3 is CASSPDRASSYEQYF. DNA of the CDR3: TGTGCCAGCAGCCCCGACAGGGCAAGCTCCTACGAGCAGTACTTC.

This clone has more than one count but fewer than ten. The chain carries TRBV27 and TRBJ2-2, with D tentatively TRBD1 (5 bases). The CDR3 is made up of 13 amino acids. Per the germline V gene, CDR1 is MNHEY and CDR2 is SMNVEV (reference sequence). Deletions cut 7 bases from V and 3 bases from J, with 9 bases between. The chain's CDR3 is CASTRVDTGELFF. The CDR3 bases are TGTGCCAGCACCAGGGTCGACACCGGGGAGCTGTTTTTT.

The V and J genes are TRBV28 and TRBJ1-2; tentative D call: TRBD1 (6 bases). V shed 6 bases and J shed 2 bases, with 19 bases lying between them. The CDR3 has 16 residues. Per the germline V gene, CDR1 is MDHEN and CDR2 is SYDVKM. The CDR3: CASRLGGASFNYGYTF. CDR3 DNA sequence: TGTGCCAGCAGACTCGGGGGGGCGTCATTCAACTATGGCTACACCTTC.

This clone was seen ten or more times. The CDR3 spells CASSLMSGGTDTQYF. CDR3 in DNA: TGCGCCAGCAGCTTGATGAGCGGAGGCACAGATACGCAGTATTTT. This chain joins TRBV5-1 and TRBJ2-3; tentatively, D is TRBD2 (5 bases). The CDR3 extends over 15 amino acids. The V gene lost 1 base and the J gene lost 1 base, with 10 bases spanning the gap. Germline loops: CDR1 SGHRS, CDR2 YFSETQ.

CDR3 bases: TGTGCCAGCAGCTTATACCAGGGGCCGGGCAATCAGCCCCAGCATTTT. It codes for CASSLYQGPGNQPQHF. V is TRBV7-8 and J is TRBJ1-5, with TRBD1 as a possible D gene (6 bases). The V end was cut by 2 bases, the J end by 2 bases, with 13 bases between. This CDR3 region has 16 residues. Germline V gives CDR1 SGHVS, CDR2 FQNEAQ.

This clone was observed a handful of times. The chain joins TRBV29-1 to TRBJ2-2, with D possibly being TRBD2 (6 bases). The germline V gene encodes CDR1 SQVTM and CDR2 ANQGSEA. The CDR3 runs to 12 residues. The germline V and J ends were trimmed by 6 bases and 3 bases, with 8 bases remaining between them. CDR3 nucleotide sequence: TGCAGCGTGACTAGGGACACCGGGGAGCTGTTTTTT. Translated: CSVTRDTGELFF.

The chain recombines TRBV28 with TRBJ2-2, with 7 positions matching TRBD2. From germline, CDR1 is MDHEN and CDR2 SYDVKM. The CDR3 is made up of 15 amino acids. V dropped 5 bases and J dropped 4; count of bases not matched to a gene: 7. Written as DNA, the CDR3 is TGTGCCAGCAGTCTAGGCGGGAGCACCACCGGGGAGCTGTTTTTT. It specifies CASSLGGSTTGELFF.

This clone showed up just once. The chain links TRBV18 to TRBJ2-2, with D unclear. Germline V gives CDR1 KGHSH, CDR2 LQKENI. The CDR3 covers 16 residues. V was trimmed by 3 bases and J by 4 bases, leaving 15 bases between them. CDR3 residues: CASSPQSASSTGELFF. In DNA, the CDR3 is TGTGCCAGCTCACCTCAGTCTGCTAGTTCCACCGGGGAGCTGTTTTTT.

This clone was picked up one time. This chain links TRBV11-2 with TRBJ2-5, with 11 bases aligning to TRBD1. V lost 3 bases, J lost 5 bases, and 5 bases stayed unmatched. Germline-derived CDR1 and CDR2 are SGHAT and FQNNGV. CDR3 size: 15 residues. This CDR3 is CASSLDRGRGETQYF. CDR3 nucleotides: TGTGCCAGCAGCTTGGACAGGGGGCGAGGGGAGACCCAGTACTTC.

This chain links TRBV7-9 with TRBJ2-3; 7 bases are shared with TRBD1. The CDR3 is made up of 17 amino acids. V gave up 3 bases and J gave up 3 bases; unmatched junction bases: 12. Germline CDR1 is SEHNR and CDR2 is FQNEAQ (reference sequence). The CDR3 DNA is TGTGCCAGCAGCTTTCAGGGGGTCACCAGCGAAACAGATACGCAGTATTTT. As protein: CASSFQGVTSETDTQYF.

This clone was seen a handful of times. The V gene is TRBV18, the J gene TRBJ1-1; D may be TRBD1 (5 bases). The ends were cut back, 2 bases at V and 1 base at J, with 8 bases in the middle. Germline V gene sequence: CDR1 KGHSH, CDR2 LQKENI. The CDR3 is 14 residues long. CDR3 bases: TGTGCCAGCTCACCATGGACACAGAACACTGAAGCTTTCTTT. Translation gives CASSPWTQNTEAFF. Based on the CDR3 plus reference TRBV18 and TRBJ1-1, the full variable domain is NAGVMQNPRHLVRRRGQEARLRCSPMKGHSHVYWYRQLPEEGLKFMVYLQKENIIDESGMPKERFSAEFPKEGPSILRIQQVVRGDSAAYFCASSPWTQNTEAFFGQGTRLTVV.

The J gene is TRBJ2-1, the V gene TRBV19; a weak D match, TRBD1 (5 bases). Looked up from germline, CDR1 is LNHDA and CDR2 is SQIVND (reference sequence). The CDR3 is made up of 15 amino acids. Trimming cost V 5 bases and J 0 bases, with 11 bases left between them. The CDR3 nucleotides read TGTGCCAGTAGTGCCGACAGTAGCTCCTACAATGAGCAGTTCTTC. Residues: CASSADSSSYNEQFF.

The gene calls are TRBV7-2 and TRBJ2-3; unclear D gene. The germline gives CDR1 SGHTA, CDR2 FQGNSA. The CDR3 contains 12 residues. V was shortened by 3 bases and J by 3 bases, with 4 bases between the two germline ends. CDR3 region: CASSFLTDTQYF. The CDR3 nucleotides read TGTGCCAGCAGCTTTTTAACAGATACGCAGTATTTT.